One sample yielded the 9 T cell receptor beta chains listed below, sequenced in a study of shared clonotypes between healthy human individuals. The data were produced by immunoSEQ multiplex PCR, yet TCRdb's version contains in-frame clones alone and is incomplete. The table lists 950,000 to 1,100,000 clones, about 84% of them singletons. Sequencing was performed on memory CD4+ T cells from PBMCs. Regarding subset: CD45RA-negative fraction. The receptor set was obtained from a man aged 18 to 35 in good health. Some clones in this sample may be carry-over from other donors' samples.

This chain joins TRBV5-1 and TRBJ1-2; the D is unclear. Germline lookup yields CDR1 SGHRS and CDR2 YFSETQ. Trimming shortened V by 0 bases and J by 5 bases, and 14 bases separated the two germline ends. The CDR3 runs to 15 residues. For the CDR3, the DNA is TGCGCCAGCAGCTTGGGTCCCTCGTCAGATTATGGCTACACCTTC. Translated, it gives CASSLGPSSDYGYTF.

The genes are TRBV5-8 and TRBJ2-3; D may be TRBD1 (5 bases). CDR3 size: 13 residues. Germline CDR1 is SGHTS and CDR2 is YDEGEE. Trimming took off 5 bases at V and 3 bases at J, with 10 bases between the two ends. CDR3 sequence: CASRLQATDTQYF. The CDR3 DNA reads TGTGCCAGCAGGTTACAGGCTACAGATACGCAGTATTTT.

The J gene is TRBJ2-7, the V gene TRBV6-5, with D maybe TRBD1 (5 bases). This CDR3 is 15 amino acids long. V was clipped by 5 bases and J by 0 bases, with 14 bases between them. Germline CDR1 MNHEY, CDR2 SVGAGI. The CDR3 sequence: CASSTNRLYSYEQYF. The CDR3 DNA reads TGTGCCAGCAGTACGAACAGGCTTTACTCCTACGAGCAGTACTTC.

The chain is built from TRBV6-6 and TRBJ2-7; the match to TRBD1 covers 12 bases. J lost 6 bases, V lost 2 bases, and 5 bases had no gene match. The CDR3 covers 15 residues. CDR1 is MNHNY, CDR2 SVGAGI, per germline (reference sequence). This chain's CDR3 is CASSYTGTGGAEQYF. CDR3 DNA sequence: TGTGCCAGCAGTTACACCGGGACAGGGGGCGCCGAGCAGTACTTC.

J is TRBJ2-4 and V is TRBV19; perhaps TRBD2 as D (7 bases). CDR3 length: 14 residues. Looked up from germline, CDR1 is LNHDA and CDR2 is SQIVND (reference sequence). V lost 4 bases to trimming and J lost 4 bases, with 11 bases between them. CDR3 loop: CASSRGGGKNIQYF. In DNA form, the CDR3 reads TGTGCCAGTAGTAGGGGGGGCGGAAAAAACATTCAGTACTTC. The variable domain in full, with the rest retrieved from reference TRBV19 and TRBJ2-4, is DGGITQSPKYLFRKEGQNVTLSCEQNLNHDAMYWYRQDPGQGLRLIYYSQIVNDFQKGDIAEGYSVSREKKESFPLTVTSAQKNPTAFYLCASSRGGGKNIQYFGAGTRLSVL.

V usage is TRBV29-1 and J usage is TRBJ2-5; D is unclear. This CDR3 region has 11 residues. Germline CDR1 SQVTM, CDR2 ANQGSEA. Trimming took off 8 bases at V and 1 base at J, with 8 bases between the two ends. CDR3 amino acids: CSSYVQETQYF. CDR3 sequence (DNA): TGCAGCTCATACGTCCAAGAGACCCAGTACTTC.

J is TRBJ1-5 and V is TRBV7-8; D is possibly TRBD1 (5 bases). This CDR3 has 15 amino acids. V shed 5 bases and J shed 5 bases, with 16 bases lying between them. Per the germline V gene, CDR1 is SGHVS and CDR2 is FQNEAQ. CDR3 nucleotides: TGTGCCAGCAGCCGCGGGTGGGGCGGCTATCAGCCCCAGCATTTT. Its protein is CASSRGWGGYQPQHF.

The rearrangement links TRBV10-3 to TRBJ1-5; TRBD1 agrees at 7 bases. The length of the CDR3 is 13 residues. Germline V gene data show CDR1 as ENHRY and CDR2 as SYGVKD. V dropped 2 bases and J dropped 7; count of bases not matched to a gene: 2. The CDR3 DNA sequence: TGTGCCATCAGTGAGGACAGGGAGCAGCCCCAGCATTTT. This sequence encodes CAISEDREQPQHF.

CDR3 sequence reads: CASSLVGASGSGELFF. In nucleotides, the CDR3 is TGCGCCAGCAGCTTGGTGGGCGCTAGCGGGAGTGGGGAGCTGTTTTTT. The J gene is TRBJ2-2, the V gene TRBV5-1; 10 nucleotides agree with TRBD2. V was clipped by 0 bases and J by 8 bases; unmatched bases: 7. The CDR3 length is 16 residues. Germline V gives CDR1 SGHRS, CDR2 YFSETQ.